This T cell receptor (beta chain) appears in the sequencing data of a study of monozygotic twins with inflammatory bowel disease (dated by TCRdb to between 2018 and 2021). For the study in its entirety: A total of about 28 monozygotic twin pairs were included in the full study, comprising nine German pairs (four IBD-concordant, five IBD-discordant) and 19 IBD-discordant Danish pairs. Within discordant pairs, disease-associated traits were sought mainly by comparing IBD patients with their genetically identical healthy co-twins. Each individual had, on average, about 151 000 unique TCRalpha sequences and 181 000 unique TCRbeta sequences available for analysis. The paper's findings and limits, for the study overall: No difference in repertoire similarity was observed between concordant and discordant twins, possibly owing to limited statistical power. Because patients received different immunosuppressive treatments, the repertoires may have picked up extra background noise and variability between individuals. Compared with healthy twins, IBD patients had fewer clonotypes in common with other individuals, a difference most pronounced in patients showing signs of disease activity. Different T cell subtypes could not be distinguished in the analysis. TCRbeta repertoire diversity, by inverse Simpson index, was decreased in IBD patients compared with their healthy co-twins. No single strong signal or clonotype linked to IBD turned up in the results, so the idea that one exists was not supported.

Details on this clonotype: Its antigen is not yet known.

The germline V gene (reference sequence) yields SGHNT for CDR1 and YYREEE for CDR2. From the cysteine up to the phenylalanine, the CDR3 has a length of 13 residues. No DNA has been recorded. From each donor, an approximately 2.5 ml peripheral blood sample was collected into PAXgene tubes and kept at -80 degrees C. Total RNA was isolated from whole blood with the PAXgene blood miRNA kit on an automated QIAcube, without T cell sorting. Peripheral blood from monozygotic twin pairs concordant or discordant for inflammatory bowel disease was subjected to deep TCRalpha and TCRbeta repertoire profiling with unique molecular barcoding. Smoking habits were recorded for all twin pairs, and individuals were classified as current, former or never smokers. The library was prepared using 5' RACE. The input for every TCR library was 3500 ng of total RNA. For each sample, cDNA synthesis was carried out in eight separate reactions using SMARTScribe reverse transcriptase. During cDNA synthesis, unique molecular identifiers containing a 6-nucleotide sample barcode were introduced by template switching. TCRalpha and TCRbeta cDNA was amplified in two nested PCRs of around 15 and 9 cycles, and bead purification was carried out after each PCR. Before amplification, the cDNA was treated with uracil DNA-glycosylase and purified using the QIAquick PCR purification kit. The second PCR added Illumina TruSeq-compatible adapters along with sample-specific barcodes. Library quality and concentration were checked on TapeStation and Qubit, and libraries were pooled at roughly 5.1 ng each. The pooled libraries were sequenced with 2 x 100 bp reads and custom sequencing primers on an Illumina HiSeq2500 single-index Rapid Run. In the paper's pipeline: UMI-based consensus assembly with MiGEC version 1.2.6 was used to correct PCR and sequencing errors. MiXCR version 2.1.1 handled V(D)J alignment, clonotype assembly and CDR3 extraction. Gene usage, clonotype sharing and MAIT/NKT TCR abundance were normalised by analysing the top 1000, 10 000 and 20 000 clonotypes per sample. Diversity was computed as the inverse Simpson index with the vegan R package after downsampling to 27 000 UMIs. Statistical testing used paired Mann-Whitney U tests on the discordant twin pairs and applied Benjamini-Hochberg correction for multiple testing. TCRdb reprocessed the raw reads; every CDR3 protein sequence is a single record, and DNA is not supplied. The V and J calls follow TCRdb's processing rather than the paper's. This sample's table lists over 110,000 distinct CDR3 sequences. The ten largest account for about 2.6% of the sample.

This clonotype was sampled from a human donor with ulcerative colitis or Crohn's disease, or a healthy co-twin of an affected twin (not recorded which). The chain employs TRBV5-4 and TRBJ2-2. Sequences were obtained from blood. The CDR3 is CASSLMLTGELFF.